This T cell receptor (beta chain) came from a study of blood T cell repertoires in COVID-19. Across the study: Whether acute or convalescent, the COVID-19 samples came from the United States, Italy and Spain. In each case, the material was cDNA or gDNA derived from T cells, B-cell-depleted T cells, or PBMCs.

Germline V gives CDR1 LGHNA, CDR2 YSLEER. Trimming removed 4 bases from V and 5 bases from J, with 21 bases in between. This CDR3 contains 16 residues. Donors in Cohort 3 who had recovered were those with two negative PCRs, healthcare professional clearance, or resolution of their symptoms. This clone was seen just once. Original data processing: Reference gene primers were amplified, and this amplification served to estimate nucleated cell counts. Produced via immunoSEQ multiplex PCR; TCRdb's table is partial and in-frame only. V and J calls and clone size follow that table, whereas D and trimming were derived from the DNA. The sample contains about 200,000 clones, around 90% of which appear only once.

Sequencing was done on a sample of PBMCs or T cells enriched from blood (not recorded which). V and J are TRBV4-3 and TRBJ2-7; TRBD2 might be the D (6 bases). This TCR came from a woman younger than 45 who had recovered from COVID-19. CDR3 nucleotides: TGCGCCAGCAGCCCTAGGGTGCGGGGAGGATTGGACGAGCAGTACTTC. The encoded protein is CASSPRVRGGLDEQYF.